A single sample gave rise to the 14 T cell receptor beta chains below, sequenced in a study of cytomegalovirus exposure and HLA in healthy donors. PCR used 60 Vbeta primers and 13 Jbeta primers. Measured with immunoSEQ multiplex PCR; TCRdb has only the in-frame clones, and not every one. The sample carries about 200,000 clones, more than 75% recorded once. The material sequenced was PBMCs. These receptors were collected from a woman younger than 30 in good health and CMV-seronegative.

Worth noting for this clone: A junction end diverges from the germline sequence, so it may reflect a read error. Additional DNA sequences in this sample encode the identical CDR3. The chain's CDR3 is CASSLAGGPNEQFF. The CDR3 DNA reads TGTGCCAGCAGCCTAGCGGGAGGGCCGAATGAGCAGTTCTTC. The V call is TRBV7-9, the J call TRBJ2-1; 12 nucleotides agree with TRBD2. The CDR3 is 14 amino acids. CDR1 SEHNR and CDR2 FQNEAQ come from the germline V gene (reference sequence).

This chain links TRBV2 with TRBJ2-3; 8 positions agree with TRBD2. CDR3 length: 17 residues. Per germline, CDR1 SNHLY and CDR2 FYNNEI. V lost 4 bases and J lost 3; bases outside the gene matches: 12. CDR3 protein: CASSGTWRVAGTDTQYF. The DNA for the CDR3 is TGTGCCAGCAGTGGAACTTGGAGAGTAGCGGGGACAGATACGCAGTATTTT.

This chain connects TRBV14 to TRBJ1-2; 10 nucleotides align to TRBD1. Trimming at V came to 4 bases and at J to 4 bases, leaving 3 bases not matched to a gene. CDR1 is SGHDN, CDR2 FVKESK, per germline. This CDR3 has 14 residues. The chain's CDR3 is CASSRGQGFYGYTF. The CDR3, as DNA: TGTGCCAGCAGCCGGGGACAGGGGTTCTATGGCTACACCTTC.

V is TRBV28 and J is TRBJ1-5, with D tentatively TRBD1 (6 bases). V was shortened by 7 bases and J by 6 bases, with 16 bases between the two germline ends. Looked up from germline, CDR1 is MDHEN and CDR2 is SYDVKM. The CDR3 length is 14 residues. The CDR3 coding sequence is TGTGCCAGCATCCCGTCAGGGGATGGTCAGCCCCAGCATTTT. It encodes CASIPSGDGQPQHF.

The chain has TRBV4-2 and TRBJ1-2; 7 nucleotides align to TRBD1. CDR3 length equals 16 residues. The germline V gene has CDR1 LGHNA and CDR2 YNFKEQ. The ends lost 1 base at V and 6 bases at J; junction bases unmatched: 11. The CDR3 loop reads CASSQVSRTGENGYTF. CDR3 bases: TGTGCCAGCAGCCAAGTTTCCCGGACAGGCGAAAATGGCTACACCTTC.

The V and J genes are TRBV2 and TRBJ2-2; the D gene is possibly TRBD1 (6 bases). Per the germline V gene, CDR1 is SNHLY and CDR2 is FYNNEI. V was clipped by 5 bases and J by 2 bases, with 18 bases between them. The CDR3 consists of 17 residues. The CDR3 nucleotides read TGTGCCAGCAGTACCTTGGCAGGGGCTTATAACACCGGGGAGCTGTTTTTT. Translated, it gives CASSTLAGAYNTGELFF.

In its sample, this clone was seen once. The chain uses TRBV11-3 and TRBJ1-4; D may be TRBD1 (6 bases). The CDR3 consists of 14 residues. Germline-derived CDR1 and CDR2 are SGHNT and YENEEA. Trimming pared 0 bases from V and 10 bases from J, leaving 12 bases between. CDR3 sequence reads: CASSLDRGVGKLFF. DNA of the CDR3: TGTGCCAGCAGCTTAGACAGGGGCGTCGGAAAACTGTTTTTT.

The V call is TRBV5-6, the J call TRBJ2-1, with 9 bases lining up with TRBD2. There are 15 residues in the CDR3. Germline CDR1 and CDR2: SGHDT and YYEEEE. V was pared by 0 bases and J by 6 bases, with 4 bases of the junction left unmatched. The CDR3 loop reads CASSLAGREGNEQFF. In nucleotides, the CDR3 is TGTGCCAGCAGCTTGGCCGGGCGGGAGGGCAATGAGCAGTTCTTC.

V gene TRBV5-1 combines with J gene TRBJ2-7, with 11 bases identical to TRBD1. The CDR3 is made up of 16 amino acids. The V gene end was trimmed by 0 bases and the J gene end by 3 bases; junction bases not matched to a gene: 5. Germline V gene sequence: CDR1 SGHRS, CDR2 YFSETQ. CDR3 sequence reads: CASSLDPGQGVYEQYF. The CDR3 DNA follows: TGCGCCAGCAGCTTGGACCCGGGACAGGGGGTCTACGAGCAGTACTTC. The complete variable domain, with remaining parts taken from reference TRBV5-1 and TRBJ2-7, reads KAGVTQTPRYLIKTRGQQVTLSCSPISGHRSVSWYQQTPGQGLQFLFEYFSETQRNKGNFPGRFSGRQFSNSRSEMNVSTLELGDSALYLCASSLDPGQGVYEQYFGPGTRLTVT.

The chain carries TRBV18 and TRBJ1-1, with D maybe TRBD1 (5 bases). V was trimmed by 4 bases and J by 3 bases, leaving 27 bases between them. CDR3 length equals 19 residues. Germline CDR1 reads KGHSH; CDR2 reads LQKENI. The CDR3 DNA follows: TGTGCCAGCTCACTCCACGTCGGGCAGGGCCGCCCCTTGGACACTGAAGCTTTCTTT. This codes for CASSLHVGQGRPLDTEAFF.

The chain carries TRBV27 and TRBJ2-7; 8 bases map to TRBD2. Unmatched junction bases numbered 9, after V lost 6 bases and J lost 5 bases. The CDR3 consists of 14 residues. Germline V CDR1 and CDR2: MNHEY, SMNVEV (reference sequence). The CDR3: CASREGTSTHEQYF. As DNA, the CDR3 is TGTGCCAGCAGAGAGGGGACTAGTACCCACGAGCAGTACTTC.

The chain combines TRBV7-2 with TRBJ2-1, with D maybe TRBD1 (6 bases). There are 14 residues in the CDR3. The V gene lost 1 base and the J gene lost 7 bases, with 11 bases spanning the gap. Germline CDR1 SGHTA, CDR2 FQGNSA. The CDR3 sequence is CASSLDRVGNEQFF. The CDR3 bases are TGTGCCAGCAGCTTAGACAGGGTGGGTAATGAGCAGTTCTTC.

The chain is built from TRBV18 and TRBJ1-4; TRBD1 matches at 9 bases. Trimming cost V 5 bases and J 4 bases; bases outside gene matches: 5. CDR3 length equals 15 residues. CDR1 KGHSH and CDR2 LQKENI come from the germline V gene. DNA for the CDR3: TGTGCCAGCTCATCCGGGACAGGGTTTAATGAAAAACTGTTTTTT. Residues: CASSSGTGFNEKLFF. Using reference TRBV18 and TRBJ1-4 for the parts outside the CDR3, the full variable domain is NAGVMQNPRHLVRRRGQEARLRCSPMKGHSHVYWYRQLPEEGLKFMVYLQKENIIDESGMPKERFSAEFPKEGPSILRIQQVVRGDSAAYFCASSSGTGFNEKLFFGSGTQLSVL.

The V and J genes are TRBV11-3 and TRBJ2-5; no definite D call. V was cut by 5 bases and J by 2 bases, with 6 bases left in between. Germline loops: CDR1 SGHNT, CDR2 YENEEA. CDR3 size: 12 residues. The CDR3 DNA is TGTGCCAGCAGCCCAGGACAAGAGACCCAGTACTTC. This translates into CASSPGQETQYF.